This TCR beta chain was recorded in a study of OX40 agonist ivuxolimab in advanced cancers. Study-wide results and caveats: Expanded clones belonging to CD8+ T cells outnumbered, on average, those of CD4+.

Germline V gene sequence: CDR1 SGHNT, CDR2 YENEEA. V lost 4 bases and J 4 bases, leaving 13 bases between the germline ends. The CDR3 totals 14 residues. This clone was observed a single time. Its cognate antigen is unknown. Profiling relied on immunoSEQ multiplex PCR, and the TCRdb table lists in-frame clones only, not all of them. In the table there are 20,000 or so clones, about 86% of which are singletons. This TCR was sampled from an adult with an advanced solid tumor such as melanoma, head and neck, liver or kidney cancer. The chain carries TRBV11-3 and TRBJ1-1, with a weak D call TRBD1 (5 bases). Sequences were derived from CD4+ or CD8+ T cells sorted from blood, sampled in a trial of the OX40 agonist ivuxolimab. The CDR3 reads CASSSGGRGTEAFF. CDR3 coding DNA: TGTGCCAGCAGCTCCGGGGGGAGAGGCACTGAAGCTTTCTTT.